The 11 T cell receptor beta chains below were found in one sample sequenced in a study of blood T cell repertoires in COVID-19. Here immunoSEQ multiplex PCR was the method, and the copy in TCRdb shows in-frame clones only, minus some. This table has fewer than 140,000 clones, roughly two thirds appearing once. The sequenced material came from peripheral blood. The receptor set was obtained from a human donor with acute or convalescent COVID-19. The donor label of this sample is uncertain.

V gene TRBV7-9 combines with J gene TRBJ1-1; 8 bases agree with TRBD1. The V segment lost 5 bases and the J segment 4 bases; nucleotides outside the gene matches: 9. The germline V gene encodes CDR1 SEHNR and CDR2 FQNEAQ (reference sequence). CDR3 length: 15 residues. The CDR3 reads CASSPWTGKSTEAFF. The CDR3 coding sequence is TGTGCCAGCAGCCCGTGGACAGGGAAGTCCACTGAAGCTTTCTTT.

This clone has just a few counts. The chain uses TRBV25-1 and TRBJ2-7, with D unclear. With 3 bases removed from V and 3 bases from J, the gap between germline ends came to 6 bases. The CDR3 runs 12 residues. Germline CDR1 reads MGHDK; CDR2 reads SYGVNS. CDR3 loop: CASSDYYYEQYF. Here the CDR3 DNA reads TGTGCCAGCAGTGACTATTACTACGAGCAGTACTTC.

The chain is built from TRBV30 and TRBJ1-1; D is uncertain. The CDR3 totals 12 residues. Trimming left V 5 bases short and J 0 bases short, with 7 bases between. The germline V gene has CDR1 GTSNPN and CDR2 SVGIG (reference sequence). The CDR3 sequence: CAWEGLNTEAFF. The CDR3, as DNA: TGTGCCTGGGAGGGTCTGAACACTGAAGCTTTCTTT.

The chain combines TRBV4-1 with TRBJ1-3, with a tentative D call TRBD1 (6 bases). The CDR3 has 17 amino acids. The germline V gene encodes CDR1 MGHRA and CDR2 YSYEKL. V dropped 1 base and J dropped 0 bases, with 13 bases sitting between them. CDR3 sequence (DNA): TGCGCCAGCAGCCAAGTGATCGGCAGGGGCTCTGGAAACACCATATATTTT. It is translated as CASSQVIGRGSGNTIYF.

CDR3 DNA sequence: TGTGCCAGCAGCTTAGCGGCCGCAGATACGCAGTATTTT. It encodes CASSLAAADTQYF. The V and J genes are TRBV7-9 and TRBJ2-3, with D unclear. The CDR3 sequence is 13 residues long. The germline V and J ends were trimmed by 0 bases and 4 bases, with 5 bases remaining between them. Germline assignment: CDR1 SEHNR and CDR2 FQNEAQ (reference sequence).

This clone was counted at least ten times. This chain links TRBV6-6 with TRBJ1-5; TRBD1 matches at 8 bases. V shed 5 bases and J 1 base; nucleotides not matched to a gene: 1. CDR3 length equals 14 residues. Germline V gives CDR1 MNHNY, CDR2 SVGAGI (reference sequence). As DNA, the CDR3 is TGTGCCAGCAGTAGGACAGGGAGCAATCAGCCCCAGCATTTT. The encoded protein is CASSRTGSNQPQHF.

This chain joins TRBV5-1 and TRBJ1-1, with D perhaps matching TRBD1 (5 bases). Germline CDR1 SGHRS, CDR2 YFSETQ. With 4 bases removed from V and 5 bases from J, the gap between germline ends came to 15 bases. The CDR3 length is 14 residues. CDR3 DNA: TGCGCCAGCAGCCACGGGGGGATTGGAACTGAAGCTTTCTTT. This gives the protein CASSHGGIGTEAFF.

The CDR3 here is CASSLRTDSPLHF. For the CDR3, the DNA is TGTGCCAGCAGCTTAAGGACTGATTCACCCCTCCACTTT. The chain joins TRBV7-9 to TRBJ1-6; D is ambiguous. V lost 2 bases to trimming and J lost 8 bases, with 7 bases between them. Germline CDR1 reads SEHNR; CDR2 reads FQNEAQ (reference sequence). The CDR3 loop spans 13 amino acids. The full variable domain, in which reference TRBV7-9 and TRBJ1-6 provide the parts outside the CDR3, is DTGVSQNPRHKITKRGQNVTFRCDPISEHNRLYWYRQTLGQGPEFLTYFQNEAQLEKSRLLSDRFSAERPKGSFSTLEIQRTEQGDSAMYLCASSLRTDSPLHFGNGTRLTVT.

This clone was recorded a few times. This sequence joins TRBV6-5 and TRBJ1-1; possible D gene TRBD1, 5 bases. Germline CDR1 is MNHEY and CDR2 is SVGAGI. Trimming stripped 5 bases from V and 3 bases from J, with 13 bases between. This CDR3 contains 14 residues. In DNA form, the CDR3 reads TGTGCCAGCAGTCCCCGGTTACAGGACACTGAAGCTTTCTTT. This encodes CASSPRLQDTEAFF.

The V gene is TRBV30, the J gene TRBJ1-5; D is uncertain. CDR1 and CDR2 from the germline V gene are GTSNPN and SVGIG (reference sequence). V lost 1 base, J lost 6 bases, and 7 bases lay in between. The CDR3 extends over 12 amino acids. Here the CDR3 reads CAWSERGQPQHF. In DNA, the CDR3 is TGTGCCTGGAGTGAGCGCGGTCAGCCCCAGCATTTT.

Notes on this clone: A read error may explain this, as a much larger clone is one base away. The rearrangement joins TRBV3-1 (or the pseudogene TRBV3-2) to TRBJ2-1; perhaps TRBD1 as D (6 bases). The V and J ends lost 4 bases and 4 bases respectively, with 8 bases between them. Germline-derived CDR1 and CDR2 are LGHDT and YNNKEL (reference sequence). The CDR3 is made up of 13 amino acids. In DNA, the CDR3 is TGTGCCAGCAGCCTAGGACAGTACAATGAGCAGTTCTTC. Encoded protein: CASSLGQYNEQFF.